Below, 24 T cell receptor delta chains from the same sample are listed, as sequenced in a study of gamma-delta T cells after stem cell transplantation. TCRdb re-identified clones in the RT-PCR reads via CATT. The sample lists some 3,000 delta-chain clones; 2.5% to 3% were seen once. What was sequenced was gamma-delta T cells. The receptors come from a human donor. It is not recorded whose cells these are; they may come from a transplant donor.

Notes on this clone: TCRdb's protein, taken from a much larger clone, differs from this DNA's translation at residue 6, likely owing to a read error; the protein displayed comes from the DNA. The rearrangement uses TRDV2 and TRDJ1; 8 bases fit TRDD3. The length of the CDR3 is 15 residues. Germline V gene sequence: CDR1 GEAIGNYY, CDR2 EKD. V gave up 3 bases and J gave up 3 bases; unmatched junction bases: 8. CDR3 coding DNA: TGTGCCTGTGACCCACCGGGGGATAAGGCCGATAAACTCATCTTT. Its protein product is CACDPPGDKADKLIF.

This clone was counted only a few times. A far larger clone is just one base off, so this is likely a read error. The V call is TRAV29/DV5, the J call TRDJ1; 7 positions match TRDD3. J was trimmed by 4 bases and V by 0 bases; bases with no gene match: 21. Germline V gene data show CDR1 as NSMFDY and CDR2 as ISSIKDK. The CDR3 loop spans 19 amino acids. The CDR3 loop reads CAASVFQLLGGARGDKLIF. CDR3 coding DNA: TGTGCAGCAAGCGTTTTTCAGTTGCTGGGGGGTGCCCGTGGCGATAAACTCATCTTT.

This clone occurred a few times. A read error is possible here, since a much larger clone lies one base away. The chain carries TRDV2 and TRDJ1, with D maybe TRDD3 (6 bases). V gave up 1 base and J gave up 4 bases, with 18 bases separating them. Germline V lookup: CDR1 GEAIGNYY, CDR2 EKD. The CDR3 consists of 16 residues. The CDR3 coding sequence is TGTGCCTGTGACACTGTGGGGGCTAAGGGCGGCGATAAACTCATCTTT. It specifies CACDTVGAKGGDKLIF.

About this clone itself: A far larger clone is one nucleotide away, so this likely arose from a read error. Different DNA sequences within this sample yield the same CDR3. V gene TRDV2 combines with J gene TRDJ1, with D perhaps matching TRDD2 (7 bases). The germline V gene has CDR1 GEAIGNYY and CDR2 EKD. The CDR3 contains 20 residues. CDR3: CACDTVPTSGDLPVTDKLIF. The CDR3 bases are TGTGCTTGTGACACCGTTCCTACAAGTGGGGATCTCCCAGTAACCGATAAACTCATCTTT.

Regarding this clone: At the DNA level, this CDR3 is encoded by other sequences in the same sample as well. The CDR3 loop reads CACDVLGDNTDKLIF. In nucleotides, the CDR3 is TGTGCCTGTGACGTGCTGGGGGATAATACCGATAAACTCATCTTT. The chain is built from TRDV2 and TRDJ1, with 10 bases lining up with TRDD3. The CDR3 consists of 15 residues. Trimming took 3 bases from V and 2 from J; bases not matched to a gene: 5. From germline, CDR1 is GEAIGNYY and CDR2 EKD.

In regard to this clone: TCRdb assigns this DNA the protein of a much larger clone, which departs from its translation at residue 6; this likely reflects a read error, and the protein shown comes from translating the DNA. J is TRDJ1 and V is TRDV2; the D gene is possibly TRDD3 (6 bases). The ends were cut back, 1 base at V and 4 bases at J, with 12 bases in the middle. The CDR3 is 14 residues long. Germline V gene data show CDR1 as GEAIGNYY and CDR2 as EKD. The chain's CDR3 is CACDTMGGSDKLIF. The CDR3 DNA sequence: TGTGCCTGTGACACGATGGGGGGGAGCGATAAACTCATCTTT.

This clone was picked up a small number of times. The germline gene is not matched at one end of the junction; a read error may be the cause. Other nucleotide sequences from this sample produce the same CDR3. The rearrangement joins TRDV2 to TRDJ3; 7 nucleotides agree with TRDD3. Germline CDR1 GEAIGNYY, CDR2 EKD. The CDR3 consists of 18 residues. Here the CDR3 reads CACDTGGSPSWDTRQMFF. The DNA of the CDR3 is TGTGCCTGCGACACCGGGGGATCCCCCTCCTGGGACACCCGACAGATGTTTTTC.

In this sample, this clone turned up a few times. A far larger clone lies a single base away; this is likely a read error. The chain is built from TRDV2 and TRDJ3, with 12 nucleotides matching TRDD3. The CDR3 runs to 21 residues. After removal of 4 bases from V and 2 bases from J, the junction contained 14 bases not matched to a gene. The germline gives CDR1 GEAIGNYY, CDR2 EKD. The CDR3 sequence: CACEAVLGDTPGPWDTRQMFF. The CDR3 region has the DNA TGTGCCTGTGAGGCCGTACTGGGGGATACCCCCGGGCCCTGGGACACCCGACAGATGTTTTTC.

This clone occurred a few times. TCRdb's protein, taken from a much larger clone, differs from this DNA's translation at residue 14, likely owing to a read error; the protein displayed comes from the DNA. The CDR3 sequence: CACDTLGDYNTDKFIF. CDR3 coding DNA: TGTGCCTGTGACACCCTGGGGGACTATAACACCGATAAATTCATCTTT. The chain links TRDV2 to TRDJ1, with TRDD3 matching over 8 bases. Germline V gene data show CDR1 as GEAIGNYY and CDR2 as EKD. This CDR3 region has 16 residues.

This clone was observed a handful of times. This DNA's translation and the protein TCRdb lists, from a much larger clone, do not match at residue 14, likely due to a read error; the protein shown is translated from the DNA. J is TRDJ1 and V is TRDV2; D gene ambiguous. This CDR3 has 15 residues. The germline V gene has CDR1 GEAIGNYY and CDR2 EKD. CDR3 DNA sequence: TGTGCCTGTGACACCTTATCCCCCCACACCGATAAACTCACCTTT. Its translation is CACDTLSPHTDKLTF.

This clone was recorded a few times. A far larger clone differs by one base, so this is likely a read error. The sample holds other DNA sequences that translate to the same CDR3. CDR3 protein: CACDRRYWGVLRVNDKLIF. The DNA for the CDR3 is TGTGCCTGTGATAGAAGATACTGGGGGGTTTTGCGTGTAAACGATAAACTCATCTTT. The V call is TRDV2, the J call TRDJ1, with 8 bases that match TRDD3. There are 19 residues in the CDR3. The V segment lost 4 bases and the J segment 4 bases; nucleotides outside the gene matches: 22. Germline V gene data show CDR1 as GEAIGNYY and CDR2 as EKD.

This clone turned up a few times. The CDR3 protein is CACVPLEENDKLIF. CDR3 nucleotide sequence: TGTGCCTGTGTCCCCTTGGAGGAGAACGATAAACTCATCTTT. The chain uses TRDV2 and TRDJ1; D is ambiguous. V lost 5 bases and J 4 bases, leaving 16 bases between the germline ends. CDR3 length equals 14 residues. Looked up from germline, CDR1 is GEAIGNYY and CDR2 is EKD.

In the case of this clone: A read error is possible here, since a much larger clone lies one base away. This CDR3 is also generated by other DNA sequences in the sample. J is TRDJ1 and V is TRDV2; a possible D gene is TRDD3 (5 bases). Trimming stripped 2 bases from V and 0 bases from J, with 15 bases between. CDR3 length: 16 residues. Germline V gene lookup returns CDR1 GEAIGNYY and CDR2 EKD. CDR3 in amino acids: CACDRLGPVYTDKLIF. For the CDR3, the DNA is TGTGCCTGTGACAGGCTGGGACCCGTCTACACCGATAAACTCATCTTT.

On this clone itself: One base separates it from a far larger clone, so it is likely a read error. Within the sample, other DNA sequences also encode this same CDR3. DNA of the CDR3: TGTGCCTGCGACACCTCTAGGCCCTCCTACGTTGGGGATAGGAAGCCGCGGGGAACCGATAAACTCATCTTT. It translates to CACDTSRPSYVGDRKPRGTDKLIF. The J gene is TRDJ1, the V gene TRDV2, with a weak D call TRDD3 (7 bases). This CDR3 region has 24 residues. Germline assignment: CDR1 GEAIGNYY and CDR2 EKD.

This clone was observed a few times. The translation of this DNA and the TCRdb protein of a much larger clone differ at residue 4, probably owing to a read error; the protein shown here is translated from the DNA. The rearrangement uses TRDV2 and TRDJ1, with 8 bases fitting TRDD3. The CDR3 is 16 amino acids. Looked up from germline, CDR1 is GEAIGNYY and CDR2 is EKD. V shed 5 bases, J shed 0 bases, and the junction held 10 bases outside the gene matches. The CDR3 spells CACGALLGVHTDKLIF. CDR3 coding DNA: TGTGCCTGTGGCGCCTTACTGGGGGTCCACACCGATAAACTCATCTTT.

This clone is medium-sized by share. The same CDR3 arises from other DNA sequences in this sample as well. This chain connects TRDV1 to TRDJ1, with TRDD3 identical over 9 bases. Germline V gene sequence: CDR1 TSWWSYY, CDR2 QGS. J gave up 4 bases and V 0 bases, and 21 bases lay outside the gene matches. This CDR3 has 21 amino acids. CDR3 DNA sequence: TGTGCTCTTGGGGAACTAGCAGTTTCGATCCCTCCGGGGGGATACATCGATAAACTCATCTTT. Protein: CALGELAVSIPPGGYIDKLIF.

There are a few counts of this clone. TCRdb's protein, taken from a much larger clone, differs from this DNA's translation at residue 5, likely owing to a read error; the protein displayed comes from the DNA. This chain uses TRDV2 with TRDJ2; 8 positions agree with TRDD3. CDR1 GEAIGNYY and CDR2 EKD come from the germline V gene. V gave up 0 bases and J gave up 6 bases; unmatched junction bases: 5. This CDR3 comprises 15 residues. Here the CDR3 reads CACDTVLGGSAQLFF. Written as DNA, the CDR3 is TGTGCCTGTGACACCGTACTGGGGGGGTCAGCACAACTCTTCTTT.

The table lists this clone with a few counts. This likely stems from a read error, as it lies one base from a far larger clone. Additional DNA sequences in this sample encode the identical CDR3. This chain uses TRDV2 with TRDJ1; 8 bases map to TRDD3. CDR1 and CDR2 (germline): GEAIGNYY, EKD. The CDR3 length is 16 residues. CDR3 coding DNA: TGTGCCTGTGACACCCTGGGGGACTATAACACCGACAAACTCATCTTT. Protein sequence: CACDTLGDYNTDKLIF.

Worth noting for this clone: This clone may be a read error of a much larger clone one base away. The identical CDR3 is also encoded by other nucleotide sequences in the sample. This rearrangement joins TRDV1 to TRDJ1, with D possibly being TRDD2 (6 bases). The V end was cut by 2 bases, the J end by 3 bases, with 28 bases between. The CDR3 has 20 amino acids. CDR1 is TSWWSYY and CDR2 is QGS in the germline V gene. The CDR3 sequence is CALGESLLPFVRDTSDKLIF. The CDR3 nucleotides read TGTGCTCTTGGGGAATCCCTTCTTCCTTTCGTTAGGGACACCTCCGATAAACTCATCTTT.

Details on this clone: This sequence is one base from a far larger clone and is likely a read error. The chain is built from TRDV2 and TRDJ1; 8 bases agree with TRDD3. The CDR3 has 17 residues. Germline V lookup: CDR1 GEAIGNYY, CDR2 EKD. CDR3 sequence reads: CARDTLLGEKYTDKLIF. The CDR3 DNA reads TGTGCCCGTGACACCCTCCTGGGGGAGAAGTACACCGATAAACTCATCTTT.

This clone occurred a few times. Translating this DNA gives a protein that differs at residue 6 from the TCRdb one, which belongs to a much larger clone; a read error is likely, and the protein shown is this translation. V usage is TRDV2 and J usage is TRDJ3; 9 bases line up with TRDD3. V lost 0 bases, J lost 0 bases, and 8 bases stayed unmatched. Germline V gene sequence: CDR1 GEAIGNYY, CDR2 EKD. This CDR3 has 20 residues. CDR3: CACDTTWGISHSWDTRQMFF. CDR3 nucleotide sequence: TGTGCCTGTGACACCACTTGGGGGATATCTCACTCCTGGGACACCCGACAGATGTTTTTC.

The chain has TRDV2 and TRDJ1, with no clear D. V lost 3 bases, J lost 11 bases, and 24 bases lay in between. Germline CDR1 reads GEAIGNYY; CDR2 reads EKD. CDR3 size: 15 residues. In nucleotides, the CDR3 is TGTGCCTGTGACTCAATTCCGACCACTGTGGGAAACCTCATCTTT. Encoded protein: CACDSIPTTVGNLIF.

In regard to this clone: The TCRdb protein comes from a much larger clone and disagrees with this DNA's translation at residue 4, likely due to a read error; the protein given here is derived from the DNA. The CDR3: CACGTLTGGYTDKLIF. In DNA, the CDR3 is TGTGCCTGTGGCACCTTGACTGGGGGATACACCGATAAACTCATCTTT. This chain links TRDV2 with TRDJ1; 10 nucleotides align to TRDD3. Germline V CDR1 and CDR2: GEAIGNYY, EKD. The CDR3 runs to 16 residues.

A few counts support this clone. A read error may be the cause here, since a much bigger clone is one base away. The same CDR3 also results from other DNA sequences found in this sample. The chain uses TRDV2 and TRDJ1; 9 bases fit TRDD3. The CDR3 runs 20 residues. Trimming removed 0 bases from V and 0 bases from J; junction bases left unmatched: 16. Germline V gene data show CDR1 as GEAIGNYY and CDR2 as EKD. The CDR3: CACDTASRVLGDRYTDKLIF. The CDR3 DNA follows: TGTGCCTGTGACACCGCGTCTCGAGTACTGGGGGACCGTTACACCGATAAACTCATCTTT.